The clone carrying this T cell receptor beta chain was seen once. The antigen is not known. The data were taken from a study of shared clonotypes between healthy human individuals. Study-wide findings and caveats: Four donors had 5% to 6.5% of their naive CD4 clonotypes in common.

The deep-level immunoSEQ assay was used. This table comes from immunoSEQ multiplex PCR, and its TCRdb copy is limited to in-frame clones, with some not included. The profile covers 1.6 million or so clones, with 98% to 99% appearing a single time and 0.3% to 0.45% taken by the ten largest. V lost 1 base to trimming and J lost 7 bases, with 19 bases between them. This CDR3 has 16 residues. In germline, CDR1 is SGHKS, CDR2 YYEKEE (reference sequence). Negatively enriched CD4+ T cells were divided by CD45RA into naive and memory. This rearrangement joins TRBV5-5 to TRBJ2-3; TRBD1 might be the D (5 bases). The origin of this receptor is a man aged 30-40 years in good health. The sequencing input was naive CD4+ T cells sorted from blood. The sample's subset: CD45RA+ positively selected. The CDR3 region has the DNA TGTGCCAGCAGCTTGCTGGACATTTTTGGGCAGCATACGCAGTATTTT. Translation gives CASSLLDIFGQHTQYF.